The 17 T cell receptor beta chains listed next were all sequenced from one sample in a study of a mutant IDH1 vaccine in newly diagnosed glioma. These TCRs are of unknown antigen specificity. TCRdb's copy holds only in-frame clones and misses some; the assay was immunoSEQ multiplex PCR. The sample has about 26,000 clones, 70% to 90% seen once. The sample's time point: week 35, safety follow-up. It was 300 ug of mutant IDH1 20-mer peptide that made up each vaccine dose, given with topical imiquimod. Sample: PBMCs, taken from a glioma patient whose treatment included an IDH1 peptide vaccine. These receptors were collected from a young man with glioma.

The chain joins TRBV2 to TRBJ1-4; D is uncertain. Trimming stripped 4 bases from V and 0 bases from J, with 9 bases between. The germline gives CDR1 SNHLY, CDR2 FYNNEI. The CDR3 totals 15 residues. This CDR3 reads CASSVSLATNEKLFF. CDR3 DNA sequence: TGTGCCAGCAGTGTCAGTTTGGCAACTAATGAAAAACTGTTTTTT.

The J gene is TRBJ2-5, the V gene TRBV5-1; a weak D match, TRBD2 (5 bases). Trimming stripped 0 bases from V and 5 bases from J, with 14 bases between. CDR3 size: 15 residues. Germline CDR1 is SGHRS and CDR2 is YFSETQ. In DNA, the CDR3 is TGCGCCAGCAGCTTGGGAGGAGCCCGCGGGGAGACCCAGTACTTC. Its protein product is CASSLGGARGETQYF.

The gene calls are TRBV7-2 and TRBJ2-3, with 8 bases identical to TRBD1. The CDR3 has 14 residues. V trimming: 5 bases; J trimming: 8 bases; junction bases outside the gene matches: 9. Germline V gene lookup returns CDR1 SGHTA and CDR2 FQGNSA. CDR3 loop: CASSRTGTGATQYF. The CDR3 coding sequence is TGTGCCAGCAGCCGGACAGGGACGGGGGCTACGCAGTATTTT.

V usage is TRBV4-1 and J usage is TRBJ2-3; D possibly corresponds to TRBD2 (6 bases). Trimming shortened V by 1 base and J by 1 base, and 6 bases separated the two germline ends. This CDR3 has 14 amino acids. Per germline, CDR1 MGHRA and CDR2 YSYEKL. This CDR3 reads CASSQAGGTDTQYF. CDR3 bases: TGCGCCAGCAGCCAAGCGGGAGGCACAGATACGCAGTATTTT.

The CDR3 nucleotides are TGTGCCAGCAGCTCCCCGACCCAGGGGGCGGATGAGCAGTTCTTC. Amino acid sequence: CASSSPTQGADEQFF. The chain employs TRBV6-5 and TRBJ2-1, with 8 bases fitting TRBD1. CDR1 and CDR2 (germline): MNHEY, SVGAGI. The CDR3 is 15 amino acids. J lost 8 bases, V lost 6 bases, and 12 bases had no gene match.

The rearrangement uses TRBV27 and TRBJ2-5; D unclear. Germline-derived CDR1 and CDR2 are MNHEY and SMNVEV (reference sequence). This CDR3 comprises 13 residues. V lost 2 bases and J 5 bases, leaving 9 bases between the germline ends. The CDR3 reads CASSLIGSETQYF. The CDR3, as DNA: TGTGCCAGCAGTTTAATTGGCTCGGAGACCCAGTACTTC.

The CDR3 bases are TGTGCCAGCAGTGGAACTAGCGGGAGAACTGGGGAGCTGTTTTTT. Translated: CASSGTSGRTGELFF. V and J are TRBV6-6 and TRBJ2-2; TRBD2 matches at 11 bases. The CDR3 length is 15 residues. The germline gives CDR1 MNHNY, CDR2 SVGAGI (reference sequence). Germline trimming cut 5 bases from V and 8 bases from J; bases unmatched to any gene: 7.

The rearrangement links TRBV9 to TRBJ2-3; TRBD2 matches at 10 bases. Germline lookup yields CDR1 SGDLS and CDR2 YYNGEE. The V segment lost 4 bases and the J segment 3 bases; nucleotides outside the gene matches: 11. The CDR3 is made up of 17 amino acids. The CDR3, as DNA: TGTGCCAGCAGCACTCGTGCCCTAGCGGGAGAGACAGATACGCAGTATTTT. This translates into CASSTRALAGETDTQYF.

The chain joins TRBV6-1 to TRBJ2-1; 7 positions match TRBD1. From germline, CDR1 is MNHNS and CDR2 SASEGT. The CDR3 has 15 amino acids. Trimming took 4 bases from V and 9 from J; bases not matched to a gene: 12. CDR3 in DNA: TGTGCCAGCAGTGCACAGGGGTCGCGCTTCAGTGAGCAGTTCTTC. It translates to CASSAQGSRFSEQFF.

This chain joins TRBV5-4 and TRBJ2-1, with a weak D call TRBD1 (6 bases). V dropped 4 bases and J dropped 7 bases, with 9 bases sitting between them. Germline CDR1 and CDR2: SGHNT and YYREEE (reference sequence). CDR3 length: 12 residues. The CDR3 DNA reads TGTGCCAGCAGCGCTGGGACAAATGAGCAGTTCTTC. Translation: CASSAGTNEQFF.

The chain links TRBV7-2 to TRBJ2-7; D might be TRBD1 or TRBD2, each matching 5 bases. V lost 5 bases and J lost 0, with 17 bases in between. Germline V gene data show CDR1 as SGHTA and CDR2 as FQGNSA. The CDR3 length is 16 residues. For the CDR3, the DNA is TGTGCCAGCAGCATCAACCGGGACGGCAGCTCCTACGAGCAGTACTTC. This translates into CASSINRDGSSYEQYF.

This sequence joins TRBV11-2 and TRBJ1-2; no definite D call. Trimming took off 1 base at V and 10 bases at J, with 7 bases between the two ends. The CDR3 has 11 amino acids. Germline values: CDR1 SGHAT, CDR2 FQNNGV. The CDR3 sequence is CASSLARDYTF. The CDR3 DNA reads TGTGCCAGCAGCTTAGCTAGGGACTACACCTTC.

The genes are TRBV19 and TRBJ1-5, with 7 bases fitting TRBD1. From germline, CDR1 is LNHDA and CDR2 SQIVND (reference sequence). This CDR3 spans 13 amino acids. After removal of 5 bases from V and 8 bases from J, the junction contained 6 bases not matched to a gene. CDR3 region: CASSSPTGEPQHF. The CDR3 nucleotides are TGTGCCAGTAGTTCACCCACAGGGGAGCCCCAGCATTTT.

The DNA for the CDR3 is TGTGCCAGCAGTGACTCCCCCCCCGGGGGGGCCTGGGATACGCAGTATTTT. This encodes CASSDSPPGGAWDTQYF. V and J are TRBV6-4 and TRBJ2-3; 8 bases fit TRBD2. This CDR3 contains 17 residues. Germline CDR1 reads MRHNA; CDR2 reads SNTAGT. V lost 0 bases, J lost 6 bases, and 11 bases stayed unmatched.

This clone was seen just once. J is TRBJ2-7 and V is TRBV6-1; 8 positions agree with TRBD2. The V and J ends lost 7 bases and 6 bases, in that order; junction bases with no gene match: 11. Germline assignment: CDR1 MNHNS and CDR2 SASEGT. There are 14 residues in the CDR3. CDR3 sequence (DNA): TGTGCCAGCATCTTGCAGGTCACTAGCGGCGAGCAGTACTTC. Translating it yields CASILQVTSGEQYF.

This clone was found once. The chain carries TRBV6-4 and TRBJ2-3; 15 bases match TRBD2. This CDR3 has 21 residues. CDR1 MRHNA and CDR2 SNTAGT come from the germline V gene. The V gene end was trimmed by 0 bases and the J gene end by 1 base; junction bases not matched to a gene: 11. CDR3 in amino acids: CASSDSLRGLAGGFGTDTQYF. The DNA of the CDR3 is TGTGCCAGCAGTGACTCGCTGAGGGGACTAGCGGGAGGTTTTGGCACAGATACGCAGTATTTT.

The V call is TRBV5-1, the J call TRBJ1-1, with no clear D. Trimming pared 0 bases from V and 1 base from J, leaving 16 bases between. CDR3 length: 17 residues. Germline values: CDR1 SGHRS, CDR2 YFSETQ. The CDR3 sequence is CASSLDGVWGANTEAFF. CDR3 DNA: TGCGCCAGCAGCTTGGACGGGGTATGGGGAGCGAACACTGAAGCTTTCTTT.